A single sample gave rise to the 21 T cell receptor beta chains below, sequenced in a study of blood T cell repertoires in COVID-19. The table came from immunoSEQ multiplex PCR; TCRdb's copy has only in-frame clones and leaves some out. Of some 150,000 clones in the sample, roughly 81% were seen once. Sequencing used peripheral blood. These receptor sequences come from a human donor with acute or convalescent COVID-19. The donor label of this sample is uncertain.

For the CDR3, the DNA is TGTGCCAGCAGCACGTACGGGACTAGCGGGGGGTTCACAGATACGCAGTATTTT. This sequence encodes CASSTYGTSGGFTDTQYF. V usage is TRBV7-9 and J usage is TRBJ2-3; 15 nucleotides line up with TRBD2. CDR1 is SEHNR and CDR2 is FQNEAQ in the germline V gene (reference sequence). Losses at the gene ends were 5 bases for V and 2 bases for J; bases not matched to a gene: 8. There are 18 residues in the CDR3.

This clone was found once. CDR3 coding DNA: TGCAGCACCCGCACCGGGACAGGGGCCACTGAAGCTTTCTTT. Protein: CSTRTGTGATEAFF. V gene TRBV29-1 combines with J gene TRBJ1-1; 10 nucleotides match TRBD1. The CDR3 sequence is 14 residues long. In germline, CDR1 is SQVTM, CDR2 ANQGSEA. The junction had 10 bases not matched to a gene; V was cut back by 8 bases and J by 4 bases.

The genes are TRBV15 and TRBJ2-3, with 13 positions matching TRBD2. This CDR3 contains 17 residues. Germline V gene data show CDR1 as LNHNV and CDR2 as YYDKDF (reference sequence). J lost 3 bases, V lost 2 bases, and 5 bases had no gene match. Here the CDR3 DNA reads TGTGCCACCAGCAGAATCGGGACTAGCGGGATGACAGATACGCAGTATTTT. Translation gives CATSRIGTSGMTDTQYF.

The rearrangement uses TRBV5-4 and TRBJ1-2; no clear D gene. The CDR3 runs to 16 residues. The germline gives CDR1 SGHNT, CDR2 YYREEE (reference sequence). Trimming took off 0 bases at V and 4 bases at J, with 16 bases between the two ends. The CDR3: CASSLGPEGAIYGYTF. In DNA form, the CDR3 reads TGTGCCAGCAGCTTGGGACCAGAGGGAGCGATCTATGGCTACACCTTC.

This clone was picked up a small number of times. The rearrangement links TRBV5-1 to TRBJ1-5; 9 nucleotides agree with TRBD1. The V gene's germline CDR1 is SGHRS and CDR2 YFSETQ. CDR3 length equals 17 residues. The V gene end was trimmed by 4 bases and the J gene end by 4 bases; junction bases not matched to a gene: 12. The CDR3 bases are TGCGCCAGCAGCCCAAATCCACAGGGGGCGAGTAATCAGCCCCAGCATTTT. Encoded protein: CASSPNPQGASNQPQHF.

The chain is built from TRBV5-1 and TRBJ1-1; D might be TRBD1 (6 bases). In germline, CDR1 is SGHRS, CDR2 YFSETQ. The germline V and J ends were trimmed by 2 bases and 4 bases, with 12 bases remaining between them. The CDR3 is made up of 14 amino acids. The CDR3 coding sequence is TGCGCCAGCAGCTTTCAGGGGATGAGCACTGAAGCTTTCTTT. It yields the protein CASSFQGMSTEAFF.

The V call is TRBV30, the J call TRBJ2-7; TRBD1 agrees at 7 bases. The V gene end was trimmed by 7 bases and the J gene end by 5 bases; junction bases not matched to a gene: 8. Germline CDR1 reads GTSNPN; CDR2 reads SVGIG (reference sequence). The CDR3 has 12 amino acids. The CDR3 is CASTGTRDEQYV. In DNA, the CDR3 is TGTGCCTCGACAGGGACACGGGACGAGCAGTACGTC.

Notes on this clone: Other nucleotide sequences from this sample produce the same CDR3. The rearrangement uses TRBV18 and TRBJ2-3; 8 bases align to TRBD2. With 2 bases clipped from V and 2 bases from J, the junction kept 6 bases outside the gene matches. The CDR3 loop spans 16 amino acids. Germline loops: CDR1 KGHSH, CDR2 LQKENI. CDR3 coding DNA: TGTGCCAGCTCACCATTCGGCGGGGGGAACACAGATACGCAGTATTTT. Translating gives CASSPFGGGNTDTQYF.

This clone is a singleton in its sample. The genes are TRBV7-8 and TRBJ1-1; 7 bases agree with TRBD1. The CDR3 totals 13 residues. Germline assignment: CDR1 SGHVS and CDR2 FQNEAQ. V lost 10 bases and J lost 2; bases outside the gene matches: 7. The CDR3 bases are TGTGCCACCCACAGGGGTGGAAACACTGAAGCTTTCTTT. Translating it yields CATHRGGNTEAFF.

This clone was found once. The rearrangement links TRBV11-2 to TRBJ2-7; D not resolved. The V end lost 4 bases, the J end lost 6 bases, and 7 bases lay between the germline ends. The CDR3 totals 11 residues. The germline V gene has CDR1 SGHAT and CDR2 FQNNGV. The CDR3 reads CASSYQREQYV. The DNA for the CDR3 is TGTGCCAGCAGCTACCAGCGCGAGCAGTACGTC.

The chain has TRBV5-1 and TRBJ2-1; 7 bases are shared with TRBD2. This CDR3 has 11 residues. With V trimmed by 4 bases and J by 11 bases, 3 bases remained unmatched. CDR1 is SGHRS and CDR2 is YFSETQ in the germline V gene. This CDR3 reads CASSEGLQQFF. DNA for the CDR3: TGCGCCAGCAGCGAGGGACTACAGCAGTTCTTC.

CDR3 nucleotides: TGTGCCAGCAGTTTCGGACAGGTCTCCTACGAGCAGTACTTC. Translated: CASSFGQVSYEQYF. The chain links TRBV5-4 to TRBJ2-7; 7 bases align to TRBD1. Germline trimming cut 5 bases from V and 0 bases from J; bases unmatched to any gene: 5. In germline, CDR1 is SGHNT, CDR2 YYREEE (reference sequence). The length of the CDR3 is 14 residues.

The chain has TRBV12-3 or TRBV12-4 and TRBJ1-3; no clear D gene. The CDR3 spans 12 residues. Trimming left V 9 bases short and J 5 bases short, with 11 bases between. CDR3 residues: CASTIERNTIYF. The CDR3 DNA reads as TGTGCCAGTACGATAGAGCGAAACACCATATATTTT.

V is TRBV10-3 and J is TRBJ2-2, with 10 bases that match TRBD2. Germline V gene data show CDR1 as ENHRY and CDR2 as SYGVKD. The CDR3 is 16 amino acids. J lost 1 base, V lost 4 bases, and 3 bases had no gene match. The CDR3 is CAISARLAGNTGELFF. The CDR3 bases are TGTGCCATCAGTGCCCGACTAGCGGGGAACACCGGGGAGCTGTTTTTT.

The J gene is TRBJ1-3, the V gene TRBV30; D ambiguous. CDR1 is GTSNPN and CDR2 is SVGIG in the germline V gene (reference sequence). The CDR3 totals 13 residues. Deletions cut 3 bases from V and 2 bases from J, with 8 bases between. The CDR3 protein is CAWRGAPGNTIYF. CDR3 coding DNA: TGTGCCTGGAGGGGAGCCCCTGGAAACACCATATATTTT.

CDR3 region: CASSPQVGTSGPGTQYF. CDR3 coding DNA: TGTGCCAGCAGCCCACAAGTCGGGACTAGTGGACCGGGGACCCAGTACTTC. The chain combines TRBV7-2 with TRBJ2-5; TRBD2 aligns across 8 bases. Unmatched junction bases numbered 18, after V lost 5 bases and J lost 7 bases. The CDR3 runs to 17 residues. The germline V gene has CDR1 SGHTA and CDR2 FQGNSA.

The V gene is TRBV7-9, the J gene TRBJ2-5; D remains ambiguous. V gave up 5 bases and J gave up 0 bases, with 10 bases separating them. Germline CDR1 is SEHNR and CDR2 is FQNEAQ (reference sequence). The CDR3 totals 14 residues. For the CDR3, the DNA is TGTGCCAGCAGCCTCCCTGGGCACCAAGAGACCCAGTACTTC. Amino acid sequence: CASSLPGHQETQYF. The entire variable domain, with the rest obtained from reference TRBV7-9 and TRBJ2-5, is as follows: DTGVSQNPRHKITKRGQNVTFRCDPISEHNRLYWYRQTLGQGPEFLTYFQNEAQLEKSRLLSDRFSAERPKGSFSTLEIQRTEQGDSAMYLCASSLPGHQETQYFGPGTRLLVL.

DNA of the CDR3: TGTGCCAGCAGCCAGGGACTAGCCAACACAGATACGCAGTATTTT. Translating gives CASSQGLANTDTQYF. The chain is built from TRBV27 and TRBJ2-3, with TRBD2 matching 9 bases. Germline lookup yields CDR1 MNHEY and CDR2 SMNVEV (reference sequence). CDR3 size: 15 residues. J was trimmed by 2 bases and V by 6 bases; bases with no gene match: 6.

This clone was detected a few times. The chain couples TRBV5-1 to TRBJ2-2; a possible D gene is TRBD1 (6 bases). This CDR3 spans 14 amino acids. V lost 6 bases and J lost 1, with 10 bases in between. From germline, CDR1 is SGHRS and CDR2 YFSETQ. CDR3: CASTETGNTGELFF. The DNA for the CDR3 is TGCGCCAGCACTGAGACAGGGAACACCGGGGAGCTGTTTTTT.

This sequence joins TRBV7-3 and TRBJ1-6; the D is unclear. Per germline, CDR1 SGHTA and CDR2 FQGTGA. Trimming took off 4 bases at V and 8 bases at J, with 12 bases between the two ends. This CDR3 has 14 amino acids. The DNA for the CDR3 is TGTGCCAGCAGCTACGGAGGGTGGGATTCACCCCTCCACTTT. The encoded protein is CASSYGGWDSPLHF. Full variable domain (rest looked up from reference TRBV7-3 and TRBJ1-6): GAGVSQTPSNKVTEKGKYVELRCDPISGHTALYWYRQSLGQGPEFLIYFQGTGAADDSGLPNDRFFAVRPEGSVSTLKIQRTERGDSAVYLCASSYGGWDSPLHFGNGTRLTVT.

The V call is TRBV28, the J call TRBJ2-5; 7 bases match TRBD2. With V trimmed by 6 bases and J by 4 bases, 8 bases remained unmatched. The CDR3 is made up of 14 amino acids. Per the germline V gene, CDR1 is MDHEN and CDR2 is SYDVKM. The CDR3 protein is CASSQPGEGETQYF. The CDR3, as DNA: TGTGCCAGCAGCCAGCCGGGGGAGGGAGAGACCCAGTACTTC. Variable domain in full (rest from reference TRBV28 and TRBJ2-5): DVKVTQSSRYLVKRTGEKVFLECVQDMDHENMFWYRQDPGLGLRLIYFSYDVKMKEKGDIPEGYSVSREKKERFSLILESASTNQTSMYLCASSQPGEGETQYFGPGTRLLVL.